One sample yielded the 30 T cell receptor beta chains listed below, sequenced in a study of blood T cell repertoires in COVID-19. Data came from immunoSEQ multiplex PCR; TCRdb stores just in-frame clones and leaves some out. Among about 330,000 clones, more than 70% were seen once, and the ten largest hold about 6.8%. The sequenced sample was peripheral blood. The receptors derive from a man younger than 35 who had recovered from COVID-19.

This chain connects TRBV5-6 to TRBJ1-5; D is uncertain. Germline V gene sequence: CDR1 SGHDT, CDR2 YYEEEE. Between the trimmed V and J ends, which lost 0 bases and 11 bases, there was a span of 12 bases. The CDR3 is 13 residues long. In DNA form, the CDR3 reads TGTGCCAGCAGCTTGGCTCGGTTCGGGGCCCAGCATTTT. This codes for CASSLARFGAQHF.

The chain carries TRBV7-9 and TRBJ1-6; weak D call: TRBD1 (5 bases). The length of the CDR3 is 14 residues. The V gene's germline CDR1 is SEHNR and CDR2 FQNEAQ (reference sequence). With 5 bases removed from V and 7 bases from J, the gap between germline ends came to 12 bases. The CDR3 region is CASSPPTDNSPLHF. CDR3 in DNA: TGTGCCAGCAGCCCCCCGACAGACAATTCACCCCTCCACTTT.

This chain uses TRBV5-1 with TRBJ1-6; maybe TRBD1 (6 bases). V was clipped by 0 bases and J by 10 bases, with 11 bases between them. Germline loops: CDR1 SGHRS, CDR2 YFSETQ. This CDR3 contains 14 residues. The CDR3 region is CASSLGQEQSPLHF. The CDR3 DNA reads as TGCGCCAGCAGCTTGGGACAGGAGCAATCACCCCTCCACTTT.

A note on this clone: One junction end does not reproduce the germline sequence, and a read error may be involved. The V call is TRBV18, the J call TRBJ1-1; D perhaps matches TRBD1 (5 bases). The CDR3 covers 14 residues. The germline CDR1 and CDR2 sequences are KGHSH and LQKENI. The CDR3 sequence: CASSPGIPQDDGHF. In DNA, the CDR3 is TGTGCCAGCTCACCAGGTATACCGCAGGACGACGGACACTTT.

This chain joins TRBV29-1 and TRBJ2-1; 7 bases map to TRBD2. The CDR3 is made up of 15 amino acids. Trimming removed 3 bases from V and 8 bases from J; junction bases left unmatched: 13. In germline, CDR1 is SQVTM, CDR2 ANQGSEA. CDR3 bases: TGCAGCGTTGAGTGGGGGGAGGGCCTTCCTTATGAGCAGTTCTTC. Protein sequence: CSVEWGEGLPYEQFF.

The V and J genes are TRBV5-1 and TRBJ2-7; 8 positions match TRBD2. Germline V gene data show CDR1 as SGHRS and CDR2 as YFSETQ. Unmatched junction bases numbered 13, after V lost 4 bases and J lost 1 base. CDR3 length equals 17 residues. DNA for the CDR3: TGCGCCAGCAGCCCGGCCCCGGGAGGGGCCATTTCCTACGAGCAGTACTTC. This sequence encodes CASSPAPGGAISYEQYF.

This chain uses TRBV7-2 with TRBJ2-5; possibly TRBD2 for D (6 bases). The V end lost 3 bases, the J end lost 0 bases, and 11 bases lay between the germline ends. This CDR3 region has 15 residues. The germline gives CDR1 SGHTA, CDR2 FQGNSA. The CDR3 nucleotides read TGTGCCAGCAGCTTTCGCGGGGACTACCAAGAGACCCAGTACTTC. Its protein product is CASSFRGDYQETQYF.

This rearrangement joins TRBV30 to TRBJ2-1; 9 bases agree with TRBD2. The CDR3 totals 14 residues. V shed 3 bases, J shed 7 bases, and the junction held 7 bases outside the gene matches. Germline V gene sequence: CDR1 GTSNPN, CDR2 SVGIG (reference sequence). CDR3: CAWREAGGWNEQFF. The CDR3 nucleotides are TGTGCCTGGAGGGAAGCGGGAGGATGGAATGAGCAGTTCTTC. The variable domain in full, completed from reference TRBV30 and TRBJ2-1, reads SQTIHQWPATLVQPVGSPLSLECTVEGTSNPNLYWYRQAAGRGLQLLFYSVGIGQISSEVPQNLSASRPQDRQFILSSKKLLLSDSGFYLCAWREAGGWNEQFFGPGTRLTVL.

The chain links TRBV2 to TRBJ1-1; 7 nucleotides agree with TRBD1. Germline trimming cut 1 base from V and 3 bases from J; bases unmatched to any gene: 11. The germline CDR1 and CDR2 sequences are SNHLY and FYNNEI. CDR3 size: 17 residues. The CDR3 reads CASSEGRGGPTHTEAFF. The DNA of the CDR3 is TGTGCCAGCAGTGAAGGCCGAGGGGGCCCTACCCACACTGAAGCTTTCTTT.

The V gene is TRBV7-6, the J gene TRBJ1-1, with 7 bases matching TRBD1. Trimming removed 1 base from V and 0 bases from J; junction bases left unmatched: 5. The CDR3 length is 16 residues. Germline CDR1 SGHVS, CDR2 FNYEAQ. CDR3 nucleotides: TGTGCCAGCAGCTTAGGCCCGGGACAGATGAACACTGAAGCTTTCTTT. Its translation: CASSLGPGQMNTEAFF.

This rearrangement joins TRBV5-5 to TRBJ1-1, with D maybe TRBD1 (5 bases). The CDR3 extends over 14 amino acids. Germline CDR1 reads SGHKS; CDR2 reads YYEKEE (reference sequence). Trimming took off 2 bases at V and 1 base at J, with 9 bases between the two ends. The CDR3 is CASSFAGSNTEAFF. The DNA of the CDR3 is TGTGCCAGCAGCTTTGCAGGGTCGAACACTGAAGCTTTCTTT.

The chain couples TRBV2 to TRBJ1-5; TRBD1 matches at 10 bases. In germline, CDR1 is SNHLY, CDR2 FYNNEI. Trimming took 0 bases from V and 7 from J; bases not matched to a gene: 9. This CDR3 contains 17 residues. DNA for the CDR3: TGTGCCAGCAGTGAAGCGCTAGACAGGGGGCAGGGGCAGCCCCAGCATTTT. It is translated as CASSEALDRGQGQPQHF.

The chain couples TRBV28 to TRBJ1-5; 10 bases line up with TRBD1. Trimming removed 8 bases from V and 6 bases from J; junction bases left unmatched: 10. The CDR3 sequence is 15 residues long. Germline assignment: CDR1 MDHEN and CDR2 SYDVKM. CDR3 loop: CASVLGTGVTQPQHF. The CDR3 coding sequence is TGTGCCAGCGTACTCGGGACAGGGGTGACTCAGCCCCAGCATTTT.

V and J are TRBV19 and TRBJ2-1; 10 bases are shared with TRBD1. The germline V gene has CDR1 LNHDA and CDR2 SQIVND (reference sequence). The CDR3 has 16 amino acids. J was trimmed by 4 bases and V by 4 bases; bases with no gene match: 7. The CDR3, as DNA: TGTGCCAGTAGTACGAGGTGGGACAGGGGATACAATGAGCAGTTCTTC. Amino acid sequence: CASSTRWDRGYNEQFF.

V gene TRBV5-4 combines with J gene TRBJ1-1; no reliable D call. The CDR3 is 15 residues long. Germline loops: CDR1 SGHNT, CDR2 YYREEE (reference sequence). Trimming left V 0 bases short and J 0 bases short, with 9 bases between. The CDR3: CASSLVSTMNTEAFF. The CDR3 DNA reads TGTGCCAGCAGCTTGGTTAGTACCATGAACACTGAAGCTTTCTTT.

The V call is TRBV5-5, the J call TRBJ2-3; possible D gene TRBD2, 5 bases. In germline, CDR1 is SGHKS, CDR2 YYEKEE (reference sequence). The V and J ends lost 7 bases and 0 bases respectively, with 12 bases between them. CDR3 length: 14 amino acids. The CDR3 nucleotides are TGTGCCAGCGCCCCGCGGGTGAGCACAGATACGCAGTATTTT. Its protein is CASAPRVSTDTQYF.

This chain links TRBV5-6 with TRBJ2-3; 10 nucleotides agree with TRBD1. The germline V gene has CDR1 SGHDT and CDR2 YYEEEE. The CDR3 is 14 residues long. The trim removed 4 bases at V and 4 bases at J, leaving 3 bases unmatched. The CDR3 sequence is CASSGGQGADTQYF. In DNA, the CDR3 is TGTGCCAGCAGCGGTGGACAGGGGGCAGATACGCAGTATTTT.

V and J are TRBV4-1 and TRBJ1-6; D gene uncertain. Germline CDR1 is MGHRA and CDR2 is YSYEKL. Trimming took 1 base from V and 13 from J, leaving 11 bases between them. The CDR3 contains 13 residues. The CDR3 region has the DNA TGCGCCAGCAGCCAAGCAGGTCCCCGGCCCCTCCACTTT. Translating gives CASSQAGPRPLHF.

This rearrangement joins TRBV13 to TRBJ1-1; 7 nucleotides line up with TRBD1. With V trimmed by 1 base and J by 1 base, 3 bases remained unmatched. Per the germline V gene, CDR1 is PRHDT and CDR2 is FYEKMQ (reference sequence). This CDR3 region has 15 residues. CDR3 sequence (DNA): TGTGCCAGCAGCTTAGCCGGACAGGCGAACACTGAAGCTTTCTTT. This codes for CASSLAGQANTEAFF.

This clone was seen only once. V usage is TRBV7-9 and J usage is TRBJ2-7; 12 bases are a match to TRBD2. V gave up 6 bases and J gave up 7 bases; unmatched junction bases: 7. This CDR3 is built from 14 residues. Per the germline V gene, CDR1 is SEHNR and CDR2 is FQNEAQ (reference sequence). In DNA form, the CDR3 reads TGTGCCAGCAGTCCACTAGCGGGAGGATGGGAGCAGTACTTC. This codes for CASSPLAGGWEQYF.

V gene TRBV4-1 combines with J gene TRBJ1-3; TRBD1 is a possible D gene (5 bases). The V and J ends lost 1 base and 0 bases respectively, with 10 bases between them. The CDR3 contains 16 residues. Germline-derived CDR1 and CDR2 are MGHRA and YSYEKL. The DNA for the CDR3 is TGCGCCAGCAGCCAAGCAAGACAGAACTCTGGAAACACCATATATTTT. This gives the protein CASSQARQNSGNTIYF.

This clone was seen only once. The genes are TRBV4-3 and TRBJ2-3; 9 bases map to TRBD2. The trim removed 0 bases at V and 1 base at J, leaving 5 bases unmatched. The germline V gene encodes CDR1 LGHNA and CDR2 YSLEER. The CDR3 has 17 amino acids. The CDR3 nucleotides read TGCGCCAGCAGCCAAGAGGGGAAGCGGGGGGGCACAGATACGCAGTATTTT. Protein product: CASSQEGKRGGTDTQYF.

The chain recombines TRBV12-3 or TRBV12-4 with TRBJ2-4, with TRBD1 matching over 7 bases. V trimming: 6 bases; J trimming: 3 bases; junction bases outside the gene matches: 2. The CDR3 contains 13 residues. For the CDR3, the DNA is TGTGCCAGCAGCAGGGGGAGCAAAAACATTCAGTACTTC. Translating it yields CASSRGSKNIQYF.

The rearrangement uses TRBV7-3 and TRBJ2-2; the match to TRBD2 covers 9 bases. This CDR3 spans 16 amino acids. The germline V gene encodes CDR1 SGHTA and CDR2 FQGTGA. Germline trimming cut 0 bases from V and 5 bases from J; bases unmatched to any gene: 4. Here the CDR3 reads CASSLTSSGRTGELFF. The CDR3 DNA sequence: TGTGCCAGCAGCTTAACTTCCAGCGGGAGGACCGGGGAGCTGTTTTTT.

The chain's CDR3 is CASRLIDRGSEAFF. The CDR3 DNA reads as TGTGCCAGCAGGTTGATAGACAGGGGATCGGAAGCTTTCTTT. The rearrangement joins TRBV27 to TRBJ1-1, with TRBD1 matching over 8 bases. The germline V gene has CDR1 MNHEY and CDR2 SMNVEV (reference sequence). The CDR3 length is 14 residues. Germline trimming cut 6 bases from V and 8 bases from J; bases unmatched to any gene: 11.

The chain uses TRBV27 and TRBJ2-5, with 7 bases matching TRBD1. Per germline, CDR1 MNHEY and CDR2 SMNVEV (reference sequence). CDR3 size: 15 residues. V lost 0 bases, J lost 5 bases, and 6 bases stayed unmatched. CDR3: CASSLSTGVGETQYF. CDR3 DNA: TGTGCCAGCAGTTTATCCACAGGGGTCGGGGAGACCCAGTACTTC.

The rearrangement links TRBV7-2 to TRBJ2-3; 10 nucleotides agree with TRBD2. Germline loops: CDR1 SGHTA, CDR2 FQGNSA. V trimming: 5 bases; J trimming: 4 bases; junction bases outside the gene matches: 6. There are 15 residues in the CDR3. The CDR3 spells CASSRQSGGADTQYF. The CDR3 DNA sequence: TGTGCCAGCAGCCGCCAGAGCGGGGGGGCAGATACGCAGTATTTT.

This chain links TRBV7-9 with TRBJ1-5; D might be TRBD1 (5 bases). The CDR3 contains 16 residues. From germline, CDR1 is SEHNR and CDR2 FQNEAQ (reference sequence). The V gene lost 1 base and the J gene lost 7 bases, with 17 bases spanning the gap. Written as DNA, the CDR3 is TGTGCCAGCAGCTTAGAAACAGGAATGGGAATACAGCCCCAGCATTTT. Amino acids: CASSLETGMGIQPQHF.

The J gene is TRBJ2-7, the V gene TRBV12-3 or TRBV12-4; 11 bases map to TRBD1. Trimming cost V 8 bases and J 3 bases; bases outside gene matches: 3. The CDR3 runs 13 residues. CDR3 loop: CASSGQGDYEQYF. For the CDR3, the DNA is TGTGCCAGCTCGGGACAGGGGGACTACGAGCAGTACTTC.

The chain uses TRBV7-2 and TRBJ2-1; 7 nucleotides align to TRBD1. This CDR3 contains 15 residues. Germline CDR1 is SGHTA and CDR2 is FQGNSA. Trimming cost V 5 bases and J 1 base; bases outside gene matches: 5. CDR3 in amino acids: CASSQTGVSYNEQFF. As DNA, the CDR3 is TGTGCCAGCAGCCAAACAGGGGTTTCCTACAATGAGCAGTTCTTC.